The rows below give T cell receptor beta chains drawn from one sample of a study of persistence of HIV-infected CD4 T cells. The repertoire was sequenced with immunoSEQ multiplex PCR; TCRdb's copy has only in-frame clones and lacks some. This table has under 55,000 clones, about 87% appearing once. No antigens are known for them. The sample here was CD4+ T cells sorted from PBMCs after roughly 19-hour stimulation, taken from a patient who received antiretroviral therapy. These receptors came from an adult woman with HIV who was CMV-seropositive. The CDR3 runs from the conserved cysteine through the conserved F or W. Each record gives: CDR3 length, D gene, J gene, clone size, V gene, CDR3 protein, CDR3 DNA. D genes are given only for firm matches. Only some rows state a clone size, as once, few, many or a class for expanded clones.

17 TRBD2 TRBJ2-3 . TRBV15 CATSRERSGGYTDTQYF TGTGCCACCAGCAGAGAACGGAGCGGGGGTTACACAGATACGCAGTATTTT
14 . TRBJ1-2 . TRBV12-5 CASGWGDGGGGYTF TGTGCTAGTGGTTGGGGGGACGGGGGCGGGGGCTACACCTTC
14 TRBD1 TRBJ1-6 . TRBV5-1 CASSLKQGNSPLHF TGCGCCAGCAGCTTGAAACAGGGGAATTCACCCCTCCACTTT
15 TRBD1 TRBJ1-6 . TRBV2 CASSAGTGWNSPLHF TGTGCCAGCAGTGCCGGGACAGGGTGGAATTCACCCCTCCACTTT
16 . TRBJ1-6 . TRBV5-1 CASSSGRAGIDSPLHF TGCGCCAGCAGCTCTGGAAGGGCAGGGATCGATTCACCCCTCCACTTT
18 TRBD1 TRBJ2-1 . TRBV6-4 CASSLTGGSPTAYNEQFF TGTGCCAGCAGTTTAACAGGGGGCTCACCGACTGCCTACAATGAGCAGTTCTTC
14 . TRBJ1-6 . TRBV25-1 CASSVTVRNSPLHF TGTGCCAGCAGTGTGACAGTCCGGAATTCACCCCTCCACTTT
14 . TRBJ2-2 once TRBV5-1 CASGRDSNTGELFF TGCGCCAGCGGTCGGGACTCTAACACCGGGGAGCTGTTTTTT
15 . TRBJ2-1 . TRBV7-9 CASSLLRAAYNEQFF TGTGCCAGCAGCCTCCTCAGGGCCGCCTACAATGAGCAGTTCTTC
15 . TRBJ1-5 . TRBV3-1/TRBV3-2 CASSQGWGSNQPQHF TGTGCCAGCAGCCAAGGTTGGGGGTCCAATCAGCCCCAGCATTTT
13 . TRBJ1-2 . TRBV5-5 CASSLNSNYGYTF TGTGCCAGCAGCTTGAACTCTAACTATGGCTACACCTTC
16 . TRBJ1-3 few TRBV13 CASSHPTGGGGNTIYF TGTGCCAGCAGCCACCCCACTGGGGGAGGTGGAAACACCATATATTTT
14 . TRBJ1-3 . TRBV20-1 CSASKGDSGNTIYF TGCAGTGCTAGTAAGGGAGATTCTGGAAACACCATATATTTT
15 TRBD2 TRBJ2-1 . TRBV10-1 CASTESGGGAGEQFF TGCGCCAGCACCGAATCTGGCGGGGGGGCCGGGGAGCAGTTCTTC
15 TRBD1 TRBJ2-4 . TRBV14 CASSPQGRWGNIQYF TGTGCCAGCAGCCCACAGGGGCGTTGGGGAAACATTCAGTACTTC
15 . TRBJ1-5 . TRBV7-8 CASTSGTVSNQPQHF TGTGCCAGCACCTCTGGGACGGTGAGCAATCAGCCCCAGCATTTT
12 . TRBJ1-3 . TRBV12-3/TRBV12-4 CASSLSGNTIYF TGTGCCAGCAGTTTAAGTGGAAACACCATATATTTT
13 . TRBJ1-5 . TRBV24-1 CATSESGWQPQHF TGTGCCACCAGTGAATCTGGTTGGCAGCCCCAGCATTTT
12 . TRBJ1-2 . TRBV19 CASSTREVGYTF TGTGCCAGTAGTACCAGGGAAGTTGGCTACACCTTC
14 TRBD1 TRBJ1-2 . TRBV6-6 CASTQTGGLSGYTF TGTGCCAGCACCCAGACAGGGGGCCTCAGTGGCTACACCTTC
12 . TRBJ1-4 few TRBV12-3/TRBV12-4 CASQGPNEKLFF TGTGCCTCACAGGGACCTAATGAAAAACTGTTTTTT
14 TRBD1 TRBJ1-1 . TRBV6-5 CASTRDRGNTEAFF TGTGCCAGCACCAGAGACAGGGGAAACACTGAAGCTTTCTTT
14 TRBD1 TRBJ1-1 . TRBV29-1 CSVGTGGDFTEAFF TGCAGCGTGGGGACAGGGGGCGACTTCACTGAAGCTTTCTTT
13 . TRBJ2-7 . TRBV5-1 CASSLGFTYEQYF TGCGCCAGCAGCTTGGGTTTTACCTACGAGCAGTACTTC
15 . TRBJ2-2 . TRBV5-1 CASTPPGLYTGELFF TGCGCCAGTACACCTCCGGGTTTGTACACCGGGGAGCTGTTTTTT
19 . TRBJ2-1 . TRBV5-1 CASSLRGGNRQGVANEQFF TGCGCCAGCAGCCTGAGAGGGGGGAACCGCCAGGGGGTTGCCAATGAGCAGTTCTTC
13 . TRBJ1-1 . TRBV24-1 CATSDGGNTEAFF TGTGCCACCAGTGATGGGGGGAACACTGAAGCTTTCTTT
15 TRBD1 TRBJ1-1 . TRBV9 CASSGDRGPNTEAFF TGTGCCAGCAGCGGCGACAGGGGACCGAACACTGAAGCTTTCTTT
13 TRBD1 TRBJ2-7 . TRBV2 CASRDDRAKRQYF TGTGCCAGCAGGGACGACAGGGCTAAGAGGCAGTACTTC
16 . TRBJ1-2 . TRBV16 CASSQSVARGNYGYTF TGTGCCAGCAGCCAATCGGTGGCCAGGGGCAACTATGGCTACACCTTC
12 . TRBJ1-1 . TRBV29-1 CSGQFSNTEAFF TGCAGCGGTCAGTTCTCGAACACTGAAGCTTTCTTT
17 . TRBJ2-6 . TRBV7-2 CASSSAGTSSGANVLTF TGTGCCAGCAGCTCTGCAGGTACCAGCTCTGGGGCCAACGTCCTGACTTTC
15 . TRBJ2-6 . TRBV19 CASSKSSLRANVLTF TGTGCCAGTTCTAAATCTTCGCTGAGGGCCAACGTCCTGACTTTC
15 . TRBJ1-5 . TRBV2 CASSAGTNSNQPQHF TGTGCCAGCAGTGCGGGGACCAATAGCAATCAGCCCCAGCATTTT
13 . TRBJ1-4 once TRBV12-3/TRBV12-4 CASSDRPREKLFF TGTGCCAGCAGCGACAGGCCTCGCGAAAAACTGTTTTTT
15 TRBD1 TRBJ1-1 . TRBV5-1 CASSSGTGRWAEAFF TGCGCCAGCAGCTCGGGGACAGGGCGGTGGGCGGAAGCTTTCTTT
15 TRBD1 TRBJ1-1 . TRBV5-1 CASSLLAGGGTEAFF TGCGCCAGCAGCTTGTTGGCAGGGGGCGGCACTGAAGCTTTCTTT
15 . TRBJ1-1 few TRBV10-1 CASSEGGAGGTEAFF TGCGCCAGCAGTGAAGGAGGGGCCGGTGGCACTGAAGCTTTCTTT
15 . TRBJ1-6 . TRBV19 CASSTFAGSNSPLHF TGTGCCAGTAGTACTTTCGCAGGGAGTAATTCACCCCTCCACTTT
14 . TRBJ1-1 . TRBV5-1 CASSSGRMNTEAFF TGCGCCAGCAGCTCAGGCCGAATGAACACTGAAGCTTTCTTT